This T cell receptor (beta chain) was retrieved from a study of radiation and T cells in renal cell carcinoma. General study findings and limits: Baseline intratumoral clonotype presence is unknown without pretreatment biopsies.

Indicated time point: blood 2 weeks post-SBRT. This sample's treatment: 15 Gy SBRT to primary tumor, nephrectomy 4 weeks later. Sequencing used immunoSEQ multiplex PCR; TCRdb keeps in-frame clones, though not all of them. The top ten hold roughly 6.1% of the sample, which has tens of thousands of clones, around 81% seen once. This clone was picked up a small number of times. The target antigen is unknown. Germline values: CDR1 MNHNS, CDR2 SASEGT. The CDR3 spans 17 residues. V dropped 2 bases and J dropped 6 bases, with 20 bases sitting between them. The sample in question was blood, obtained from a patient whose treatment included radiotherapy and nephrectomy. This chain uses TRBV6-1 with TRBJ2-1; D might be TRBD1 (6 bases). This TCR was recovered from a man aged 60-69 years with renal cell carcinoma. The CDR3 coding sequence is TGTGCCAGCAGTGAATTTCTGTCGGGGAGAGGGGGCAATGAGCAGTTCTTC. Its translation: CASSEFLSGRGGNEQFF.